One T cell receptor (beta chain) is described in this entry. This entry is derived from a study of blood T cell repertoires in COVID-19. Some clones are missing from TCRdb's copy, which holds only in-frame ones; the method was immunoSEQ multiplex PCR. The data show 45,000 to 65,000 clones, roughly 90% seen once. Trimming took off 6 bases at V and 4 bases at J, with 10 bases between the two ends. This CDR3 is built from 13 residues. The rearrangement uses TRBV12-3 or TRBV12-4 and TRBJ1-3; a weak D match, TRBD1 (6 bases). The sequenced material came from peripheral blood. The sequence was obtained from a woman of 80 years or more with acute or convalescent COVID-19. The CDR3 DNA reads TGTGCCAGCAGCCGAGACAGGGGAAACACCATATATTTT. It is translated as CASSRDRGNTIYF.